These 23 T cell receptor beta chains share one sample of origin, sequenced in a study of technical replicates of blood from a few donors. Clones were sequenced by immunoSEQ multiplex PCR, and TCRdb holds only the in-frame ones, with some missing. This table holds roughly 80,000 clones, 93% found once. The material sequenced was T cells isolated from PBMCs. These TCRs come from a human donor in good health.

This clone was recorded only once. The chain couples TRBV28 to TRBJ1-4, with D perhaps matching TRBD1 (5 bases). V lost 5 bases and J 11 bases, leaving 18 bases between the germline ends. CDR1 and CDR2 from the germline V gene are MDHEN and SYDVKM. The CDR3 runs to 14 residues. The CDR3 here is CASSQGGALFKLFF. The CDR3 DNA sequence: TGTGCCAGCAGTCAGGGAGGTGCCCTCTTTAAACTGTTTTTT.

This clone was seen just once. Distinct nucleotide sequences in the sample also encode this CDR3. The genes are TRBV18 and TRBJ1-6; D not resolved. V was shortened by 2 bases and J by 5 bases, with 7 bases between the two germline ends. The germline V gene encodes CDR1 KGHSH and CDR2 LQKENI. CDR3 length: 14 amino acids. The CDR3 DNA reads as TGTGCCAGCTCACCAACGGGAGATAATTCACCCCTCCACTTT. Residues: CASSPTGDNSPLHF.

The genes are TRBV6-5 and TRBJ1-5; D gene ambiguous. Germline assignment: CDR1 MNHEY and CDR2 SVGAGI. The germline V and J ends were trimmed by 5 bases and 3 bases, with 11 bases remaining between them. This CDR3 spans 14 amino acids. The CDR3 DNA sequence: TGTGCCAGCAGTCTCCGACAAGCCAATCAGCCCCAGCATTTT. Its translation: CASSLRQANQPQHF.

The chain has TRBV11-2 and TRBJ2-7; D is ambiguous. Germline CDR1 is SGHAT and CDR2 is FQNNGV. V dropped 3 bases and J dropped 3 bases, with 12 bases sitting between them. This CDR3 has 14 residues. The CDR3 loop reads CASSFGPPGYEQYF. For the CDR3, the DNA is TGTGCCAGCAGCTTTGGTCCTCCGGGCTACGAGCAGTACTTC.

The chain carries TRBV28 and TRBJ1-1; 8 nucleotides align to TRBD1. CDR3 length: 13 amino acids. The germline gives CDR1 MDHEN, CDR2 SYDVKM. The junction had 4 bases not matched to a gene; V was cut back by 9 bases and J by 1 base. CDR3 protein: CASIQGGNTEAFF. The DNA for the CDR3 is TGTGCCAGTATACAGGGGGGGAACACTGAAGCTTTCTTT.

This chain joins TRBV5-5 and TRBJ2-2; D gene ambiguous. CDR3 size: 14 residues. Trimming left V 3 bases short and J 5 bases short, with 11 bases between. Germline V lookup: CDR1 SGHKS, CDR2 YYEKEE (reference sequence). CDR3 in amino acids: CASSSPFRTGELFF. CDR3 DNA: TGTGCCAGCAGCTCGCCATTTCGGACCGGGGAGCTGTTTTTT.

The chain is built from TRBV5-1 and TRBJ2-7; TRBD1 matches 8 bases. CDR3 length equals 17 residues. The germline gives CDR1 SGHRS, CDR2 YFSETQ. Trimming cost V 4 bases and J 1 base; bases outside gene matches: 13. This CDR3 reads CASSEGTGTGSSYEQYF. In nucleotides, the CDR3 is TGCGCCAGCAGCGAAGGAACCGGGACAGGTTCTTCCTACGAGCAGTACTTC.

Of note for this clone: The same CDR3 also results from other DNA sequences found in this sample. The chain employs TRBV2 and TRBJ2-2; D perhaps matches TRBD2 (6 bases). Germline values: CDR1 SNHLY, CDR2 FYNNEI. V shed 4 bases and J shed 4 bases, with 7 bases lying between them. The CDR3 extends over 13 amino acids. CDR3 sequence: CASSAGGTGELFF. CDR3 in DNA: TGTGCCAGCAGTGCCGGGGGCACCGGGGAGCTGTTTTTT.

The V gene is TRBV4-2, the J gene TRBJ2-1; D gene unclear. The germline V gene has CDR1 LGHNA and CDR2 YNFKEQ. This CDR3 is built from 16 residues. With 2 bases removed from V and 0 bases from J, the gap between germline ends came to 11 bases. In DNA, the CDR3 is TGTGCCAGCAGCCAACGTTCCGCTATCTCCTACAATGAGCAGTTCTTC. This encodes CASSQRSAISYNEQFF.

The CDR3 sequence: CASSLEWGVNTEAFF. The CDR3 DNA is TGTGCCAGCAGCTTAGAGTGGGGGGTGAACACTGAAGCTTTCTTT. The V gene is TRBV7-9, the J gene TRBJ1-1; D is perhaps TRBD1 (5 bases). Deletions cut 1 base from V and 0 bases from J, with 9 bases between. The CDR3 consists of 15 residues. Per germline, CDR1 SEHNR and CDR2 FQNEAQ (reference sequence).

The J gene is TRBJ2-1, the V gene TRBV11-2; tentatively, D is TRBD2 (6 bases). Germline CDR1 and CDR2: SGHAT and FQNNGV. The CDR3 is 17 amino acids. V was shortened by 3 bases and J by 0 bases, with 15 bases between the two germline ends. The CDR3 loop reads CASSLTEGIASYNEQFF. Written as DNA, the CDR3 is TGTGCCAGCAGCTTGACGGAGGGAATAGCCTCCTACAATGAGCAGTTCTTC.

This chain uses TRBV11-1 with TRBJ1-2; 7 bases agree with TRBD1. V was clipped by 4 bases and J by 8 bases; unmatched bases: 16. The CDR3 contains 16 residues. CDR1 is SGHAT, CDR2 FQDESV, per germline (reference sequence). The CDR3 bases are TGTGCCAGCAGCTCGGGCCCCAGGGGGGAGCAGCTGGGCTACACCTTC. It specifies CASSSGPRGEQLGYTF.

Only a few counts were recorded for this clone. V and J are TRBV4-1 and TRBJ1-1; D might be TRBD1 (6 bases). Germline lookup yields CDR1 MGHRA and CDR2 YSYEKL. CDR3 length: 16 amino acids. V lost 1 base to trimming and J lost 4 bases, with 16 bases between them. The CDR3: CASSQGQGSWGTEAFF. As DNA, the CDR3 is TGCGCCAGCAGCCAAGGGCAGGGGAGTTGGGGCACTGAAGCTTTCTTT.

The chain couples TRBV5-1 to TRBJ1-6, with D maybe TRBD1 (5 bases). This CDR3 spans 15 amino acids. Germline CDR1 and CDR2: SGHRS and YFSETQ. V lost 2 bases and J lost 3, with 9 bases in between. In nucleotides, the CDR3 is TGCGCCAGCAGCTTCGACAGCTACTATAATTCACCCCTCCACTTT. It encodes CASSFDSYYNSPLHF.

This chain connects TRBV11-2 to TRBJ2-3; 9 nucleotides line up with TRBD2. Germline values: CDR1 SGHAT, CDR2 FQNNGV. The CDR3 is made up of 19 amino acids. V was clipped by 3 bases and J by 4 bases; unmatched bases: 17. CDR3 coding DNA: TGTGCCAGCAGCTTTCGCCCTCCCGTAGCGGGAGACCGTCCAGATACGCAGTATTTT. Translating it yields CASSFRPPVAGDRPDTQYF.

V usage is TRBV5-4 and J usage is TRBJ2-7; 7 bases agree with TRBD2. Losses at the gene ends were 0 bases for V and 4 bases for J; bases not matched to a gene: 4. This CDR3 is built from 14 residues. Germline assignment: CDR1 SGHNT and CDR2 YYREEE (reference sequence). The CDR3 bases are TGTGCCAGCAGCTTGGTGGCGGGAGATTACGAGCAGTACTTC. Amino acid sequence: CASSLVAGDYEQYF. The variable domain in full, with the rest retrieved from reference TRBV5-4 and TRBJ2-7, is ETGVTQSPTHLIKTRGQQVTLRCSSQSGHNTVSWYQQALGQGPQFIFQYYREEENGRGNFPPRFSGLQFPNYSSELNVNALELDDSALYLCASSLVAGDYEQYFGPGTRLTVT.

The V call is TRBV28, the J call TRBJ2-1; a possible D gene is TRBD1 (6 bases). Trimming stripped 6 bases from V and 2 bases from J, with 11 bases between. The germline V gene has CDR1 MDHEN and CDR2 SYDVKM. The CDR3 runs to 14 residues. CDR3 region: CASRVGATYNEQFF. DNA for the CDR3: TGTGCCAGCAGAGTGGGGGCCACCTACAATGAGCAGTTCTTC. Supplemented by reference TRBV28 and TRBJ2-1, the full variable domain reads DVKVTQSSRYLVKRTGEKVFLECVQDMDHENMFWYRQDPGLGLRLIYFSYDVKMKEKGDIPEGYSVSREKKERFSLILESASTNQTSMYLCASRVGATYNEQFFGPGTRLTVL.

The CDR3 region is CASSEQGSYEQYF. In nucleotides, the CDR3 is TGTGCCAGTAGTGAACAGGGCTCCTACGAGCAGTACTTC. J is TRBJ2-7 and V is TRBV19; perhaps TRBD1 as D (6 bases). Between the trimmed V and J ends, which lost 5 bases and 0 bases, there was a span of 8 bases. The length of the CDR3 is 13 residues. From germline, CDR1 is LNHDA and CDR2 SQIVND (reference sequence).

The chain has TRBV18 and TRBJ2-4; 8 bases line up with TRBD1. The CDR3 runs 12 residues. CDR1 is KGHSH and CDR2 is LQKENI in the germline V gene. V lost 3 bases, J lost 13 bases, and 5 bases stayed unmatched. The CDR3 DNA reads TGTGCCAGCTCACCGGGGACAGGCCGACAGTACTTC. It specifies CASSPGTGRQYF.

This chain connects TRBV7-9 to TRBJ2-7, with D hard to call. With 5 bases removed from V and 0 bases from J, the gap between germline ends came to 11 bases. Germline values: CDR1 SEHNR, CDR2 FQNEAQ (reference sequence). This CDR3 contains 14 residues. The CDR3 DNA follows: TGTGCCAGCAGCGACCGACGGAGCTCCTACGAGCAGTACTTC. The encoded protein is CASSDRRSSYEQYF.

The table lists this clone with a few counts. The gene calls are TRBV5-4 and TRBJ2-3, with TRBD2 identical over 8 bases. The germline V gene has CDR1 SGHNT and CDR2 YYREEE (reference sequence). There are 17 residues in the CDR3. J was trimmed by 6 bases and V by 3 bases; bases with no gene match: 15. CDR3: CASSSGGAGETRDTQYF. CDR3 nucleotide sequence: TGTGCCAGCAGCTCCGGTGGAGCGGGGGAGACGAGGGATACGCAGTATTTT.

The chain is built from TRBV2 and TRBJ1-2, with D perhaps TRBD1 (5 bases). This CDR3 comprises 12 residues. V was shortened by 6 bases and J by 3 bases, with 8 bases between the two germline ends. Germline CDR1 is SNHLY and CDR2 is FYNNEI. CDR3 nucleotide sequence: TGTGCCAGCAGAGGGGATCACTATGGCTACACCTTC. It codes for CASRGDHYGYTF.

This chain joins TRBV27 and TRBJ1-5; D might be TRBD1 (6 bases). CDR1 is MNHEY and CDR2 is SMNVEV in the germline V gene (reference sequence). The CDR3 consists of 17 residues. V lost 1 base and J 4 bases, leaving 17 bases between the germline ends. The CDR3 DNA is TGTGCCAGCAGTTTATGGCAGGGCGGTAGGGGGAATCAGCCCCAGCATTTT. Protein sequence: CASSLWQGGRGNQPQHF.